The 12 T cell receptor beta chains reported below all come from one sample, sequenced in a study of T cells in Graves' hyperthyroidism and ophthalmopathy. Using RNA transcripts as the source, TCR beta CDR3 regions were amplified. Researchers ran a first-round RT-PCR on the TCR CDR3 using the HTBI primer set. Via MiXCR, TCRdb re-called the multiplex PCR reads, giving one row per CDR3 protein. The sample holds about 250,000 distinct CDR3 sequences, around 20% seen once. The sample comprised blood. These receptor sequences come from a man under 40 with Graves' ophthalmopathy.

The chain couples TRBV12-3 or TRBV12-4 to TRBJ2-3; 9 nucleotides line up with TRBD2. After removal of 3 bases from V and 3 bases from J, the junction contained 7 bases not matched to a gene. There are 16 residues in the CDR3. The CDR3: CASSFELAGITDTQYF. CDR3 sequence (DNA): TGTGCCAGCAGTTTTGAGCTAGCGGGAATTACAGATACGCAGTATTTT.

This chain joins TRBV27 and TRBJ1-6; the match to TRBD1 covers 7 bases. Germline V gene sequence: CDR1 MNHEY, CDR2 SMNVEV (reference sequence). The V segment lost 6 bases and the J segment 11 bases; nucleotides outside the gene matches: 13. The CDR3 totals 15 residues. DNA for the CDR3: TGTGCCAGCAGAGGAAGACAGGGCAATATGACACCCCTCCACTTT. Translating gives CASRGRQGNMTPLHF.

The chain carries TRBV7-2 and TRBJ2-1, with 8 bases that match TRBD2. The V gene's germline CDR1 is SGHTA and CDR2 FQGNSA. J gave up 15 bases and V 5 bases, and 12 bases lay outside the gene matches. This CDR3 has 13 amino acids. The CDR3 loop reads CASSRGLVERRFF. Here the CDR3 DNA reads TGTGCCAGCAGCCGGGGACTAGTAGAGAGGCGGTTCTTC.

A few counts support this clonotype. V usage is TRBV20-1 and J usage is TRBJ1-2, with D tentatively TRBD1 (5 bases). This CDR3 is 11 amino acids long. Germline V gene lookup returns CDR1 DFQATT and CDR2 SNEGSKA (reference sequence). V lost 7 bases and J lost 6, with 12 bases in between. CDR3 protein: CSGEGSHGYTF. The CDR3 DNA follows: TGCAGTGGTGAGGGGTCCCATGGCTACACCTTC.

This clonotype was seen a handful of times. The chain carries TRBV5-1 and TRBJ1-2; a possible D gene is TRBD1 (5 bases). Germline assignment: CDR1 SGHRS and CDR2 YFSETQ. V lost 0 bases to trimming and J lost 7 bases, with 16 bases between them. This CDR3 comprises 15 residues. Here the CDR3 reads CASSLVVGEVRGYTF. The DNA of the CDR3 is TGCGCCAGCAGCTTGGTTGTAGGGGAGGTTCGTGGCTACACCTTC.

This clonotype has just a few counts. The rearrangement uses TRBV7-2 and TRBJ2-7; maybe TRBD2 (5 bases). The V gene's germline CDR1 is SGHTA and CDR2 FQGNSA. CDR3 length: 15 amino acids. V lost 5 bases, J lost 0 bases, and 14 bases lay in between. The CDR3 DNA is TGTGCCAGCAGCCAAGTCGTGAGCGGCTCCTACGAGCAGTACTTC. It encodes CASSQVVSGSYEQYF.

The chain has TRBV24-1 and TRBJ2-1, with D perhaps being TRBD1 or TRBD2 (5 bases each). V gave up 0 bases and J gave up 9 bases, with 17 bases separating them. The CDR3 length is 16 residues. Looked up from germline, CDR1 is KGHDR and CDR2 is SFDVKD. The CDR3 protein is CATSDLGVGGKGEQFF. The CDR3 DNA reads as TGTGCCACCAGTGATTTGGGTGTTGGGGGTAAGGGTGAGCAGTTCTTC.

The V gene is TRBV7-9, the J gene TRBJ1-2; D is undetermined. Germline V gives CDR1 SEHNR, CDR2 FQNEAQ (reference sequence). This CDR3 has 14 residues. Trimming removed 1 base at V and 4 bases at J, with 10 bases between. The CDR3 loop reads CASSLGAAFYGYTF. Here the CDR3 DNA reads TGTGCCAGCAGCTTAGGGGCAGCCTTCTATGGCTACACCTTC.

V usage is TRBV6-9 and J usage is TRBJ2-1, with 7 bases fitting TRBD2. V was clipped by 3 bases and J by 0 bases; unmatched bases: 11. The CDR3 is 18 amino acids. Per germline, CDR1 MNHGY and CDR2 SVAAGI. CDR3 in DNA: TGTGCCAGCAGTTACTACAGTCGATGGGGGGGCTCCTACAATGAGCAGTTCTTC. Its translation: CASSYYSRWGGSYNEQFF.

This clonotype was picked up a small number of times. V and J are TRBV28 and TRBJ2-7; 12 bases are shared with TRBD2. The CDR3 sequence is 16 residues long. Germline assignment: CDR1 MDHEN and CDR2 SYDVKM. Losses at the gene ends were 5 bases for V and 6 bases for J; bases not matched to a gene: 11. The DNA of the CDR3 is TGTGCCAGCAGTCTAGCTAGCGGGAGGGCCGGTTCCGAGCAGTACTTC. This codes for CASSLASGRAGSEQYF.

This clonotype was seen many times. The V gene is TRBV30, the J gene TRBJ1-2, with 8 bases that match TRBD1. The CDR3 has 13 amino acids. CDR1 GTSNPN and CDR2 SVGIG come from the germline V gene (reference sequence). Trimming took 3 bases from V and 7 from J; bases not matched to a gene: 7. The CDR3 DNA is TGTGCCTGGAGCGCCGGGACAGGTGGTGGCTACACCTTC. It translates to CAWSAGTGGGYTF. Full variable domain (outside the CDR3, taken from reference TRBV30 and TRBJ1-2): SQTIHQWPATLVQPVGSPLSLECTVEGTSNPNLYWYRQAAGRGLQLLFYSVGIGQISSEVPQNLSASRPQDRQFILSSKKLLLSDSGFYLCAWSAGTGGGYTFGSGTRLTVV.

This clonotype was counted between two and nine times. For the CDR3, the DNA is TGTGCCTGGAGTGCTGGACAGAATAGCAATCAGCCCCAGCATTTT. Residues: CAWSAGQNSNQPQHF. The V gene is TRBV30, the J gene TRBJ1-5, with D maybe TRBD1 (6 bases). The CDR3 contains 15 residues. The ends were cut back, 1 base at V and 0 bases at J, with 10 bases in the middle. CDR1 and CDR2 (germline): GTSNPN, SVGIG (reference sequence).